Each of the 17 T cell receptor beta chains below was sequenced from the same sample in a study of blood T cell repertoires in COVID-19. TCRdb keeps only in-frame clones here, not all; method: immunoSEQ multiplex PCR. The table lists 110,000 to 150,000 clones, 70% to 85% of them singletons. Sequencing used peripheral blood. All receptors come from a woman older than 75 in a cohort sampled during active or convalescent COVID-19.

The chain employs TRBV19 and TRBJ1-1; maybe TRBD1 (6 bases). Between the trimmed V and J ends, which lost 3 bases and 9 bases, there was a span of 14 bases. In germline, CDR1 is LNHDA, CDR2 SQIVND (reference sequence). The CDR3 is 13 residues long. This CDR3 is CASSISRGIKAFF. CDR3 coding DNA: TGTGCCAGTAGTATTAGCAGGGGAATCAAAGCTTTCTTT.

The chain carries TRBV6-1 and TRBJ2-6, with a weak D call TRBD2 (6 bases). The CDR3 sequence is 18 residues long. V gave up 2 bases and J gave up 4 bases, with 18 bases separating them. From germline, CDR1 is MNHNS and CDR2 SASEGT. For the CDR3, the DNA is TGTGCCAGCAGTGAATATGAGGGACTGAAGGCCGGGGCCAACGTCCTGACTTTC. Protein: CASSEYEGLKAGANVLTF.

This clone was detected only a few times. This sequence joins TRBV9 and TRBJ1-1; 8 bases are a match to TRBD1. This CDR3 is 14 amino acids long. V lost 4 bases and J lost 1; bases outside the gene matches: 3. Germline loops: CDR1 SGDLS, CDR2 YYNGEE. CDR3 nucleotides: TGTGCCAGCAGCTCGGACAGGGCGAACACTGAAGCTTTCTTT. Encoded protein: CASSSDRANTEAFF. Using reference TRBV9 and TRBJ1-1 for the parts outside the CDR3, the full variable domain is DSGVTQTPKHLITATGQRVTLRCSPRSGDLSVYWYQQSLDQGLQFLIQYYNGEERAKGNILERFSAQQFPDLHSELNLSSLELGDSALYFCASSSDRANTEAFFGQGTRLTVV.

The V and J genes are TRBV19 and TRBJ1-2, with TRBD1 as a possible D gene (6 bases). The germline V and J ends were trimmed by 4 bases and 3 bases, with 24 bases remaining between them. This CDR3 comprises 18 residues. Germline CDR1 LNHDA, CDR2 SQIVND (reference sequence). In nucleotides, the CDR3 is TGTGCCAGTAGTACGAGGCTCAGGGGTCGTATTTCAGACTATGGCTACACCTTC. Protein sequence: CASSTRLRGRISDYGYTF.

The chain couples TRBV5-5 to TRBJ1-2; TRBD1 matches at 8 bases. CDR3 size: 15 residues. The germline V gene encodes CDR1 SGHKS and CDR2 YYEKEE (reference sequence). With V trimmed by 4 bases and J by 7 bases, 12 bases remained unmatched. CDR3 in DNA: TGTGCCAGCAGCATTACAACAGGGGGTTCTATTGGCTACACCTTC. Encoded protein: CASSITTGGSIGYTF.

The gene calls are TRBV18 and TRBJ2-3; 14 nucleotides align to TRBD2. This CDR3 is 17 amino acids long. The trim removed 3 bases at V and 1 base at J, leaving 3 bases unmatched. The V gene's germline CDR1 is KGHSH and CDR2 LQKENI. CDR3 sequence (DNA): TGTGCCAGCTCACCTCCGGGACTAGCGGGGGGCACAGATACGCAGTATTTT. This gives the protein CASSPPGLAGGTDTQYF.

The J gene is TRBJ1-5, the V gene TRBV7-9; TRBD1 agrees at 7 bases. V shed 5 bases, J shed 10 bases, and the junction held 8 bases outside the gene matches. The CDR3 has 13 amino acids. Germline-derived CDR1 and CDR2 are SEHNR and FQNEAQ (reference sequence). CDR3 sequence reads: CASSLEGASPQHF. The CDR3 region has the DNA TGTGCCAGCAGCCTAGAGGGGGCCTCACCCCAGCATTTT. Full variable domain (rest looked up from reference TRBV7-9 and TRBJ1-5): DTGVSQNPRHKITKRGQNVTFRCDPISEHNRLYWYRQTLGQGPEFLTYFQNEAQLEKSRLLSDRFSAERPKGSFSTLEIQRTEQGDSAMYLCASSLEGASPQHFGDGTRLSIL.

The V call is TRBV7-9, the J call TRBJ2-6; D unresolved. Germline loops: CDR1 SEHNR, CDR2 FQNEAQ (reference sequence). V lost 5 bases and J lost 13, with 15 bases in between. This CDR3 has 13 amino acids. Written as DNA, the CDR3 is TGTGCCAGCAGCCTCATTCGGGTCTGGGTCCTGACTTTC. It codes for CASSLIRVWVLTF.

In the case of this clone: A junction boundary mismatches the germline segment, possibly from a read error. This rearrangement joins TRBV10-3 to TRBJ2-1, with 8 bases identical to TRBD1. There are 16 residues in the CDR3. Germline CDR1 ENHRY, CDR2 SYGVKD. CDR3 sequence (DNA): TGTGCCATCTGTGAGACGACAGGGGTCCCTTACAATGAGCAGTTCTTC. Translated, it gives CAICETTGVPYNEQFF.

The chain recombines TRBV28 with TRBJ2-3; D is perhaps TRBD2 (6 bases). The V end was cut by 7 bases, the J end by 1 base, with 15 bases between. CDR1 is MDHEN and CDR2 is SYDVKM in the germline V gene. This CDR3 spans 15 amino acids. CDR3 loop: CASKPGVWGTDTQYF. CDR3 DNA: TGTGCCAGCAAGCCGGGGGTTTGGGGCACAGATACGCAGTATTTT. The whole variable domain, filled in from reference TRBV28 and TRBJ2-3, reads DVKVTQSSRYLVKRTGEKVFLECVQDMDHENMFWYRQDPGLGLRLIYFSYDVKMKEKGDIPEGYSVSREKKERFSLILESASTNQTSMYLCASKPGVWGTDTQYFGPGTRLTVL.

The chain carries TRBV5-1 and TRBJ2-1, with 7 bases matching TRBD1. This CDR3 has 15 amino acids. V was clipped by 4 bases and J by 6 bases; unmatched bases: 10. Germline V gene data show CDR1 as SGHRS and CDR2 as YFSETQ. As DNA, the CDR3 is TGCGCCAGCAGCCCCGTGAGGCAGGGGGTCAATGAGCAGTTCTTC. Its translation is CASSPVRQGVNEQFF.

The gene calls are TRBV6-4 and TRBJ2-3, with unresolved D. CDR1 is MRHNA and CDR2 is SNTAGT in the germline V gene. Trimming pared 5 bases from V and 3 bases from J, leaving 12 bases between. The CDR3 loop spans 14 amino acids. The CDR3 region is CASSLGGGTDTQYF. The CDR3 DNA reads TGTGCCAGCAGTCTAGGTGGTGGAACAGATACGCAGTATTTT.

The V gene is TRBV5-1, the J gene TRBJ2-3; 10 positions match TRBD2. V shed 6 bases, J shed 5 bases, and the junction held 9 bases outside the gene matches. CDR1 and CDR2 (germline): SGHRS, YFSETQ. This CDR3 is 15 amino acids long. CDR3 region: CASNGLAGGGDTQYF. Written as DNA, the CDR3 is TGCGCCAGCAATGGGTTAGCGGGGGGTGGAGATACGCAGTATTTT.

The rearrangement uses TRBV5-4 and TRBJ1-2; a possible D gene is TRBD1 (6 bases). CDR3 length: 15 residues. Germline V gives CDR1 SGHNT, CDR2 YYREEE (reference sequence). V shed 1 base and J shed 4 bases, with 14 bases lying between them. The CDR3 reads CASSLMGQDPYGYTF. CDR3 nucleotide sequence: TGTGCCAGCAGCTTGATGGGACAAGATCCCTATGGCTACACCTTC.

The chain combines TRBV14 with TRBJ2-5, with TRBD1 as a possible D gene (5 bases). CDR1 and CDR2 from the germline V gene are SGHDN and FVKESK. The CDR3 sequence is 12 residues long. The ends were cut back, 6 bases at V and 5 bases at J, with 10 bases in the middle. CDR3 sequence reads: CASSPKGETQYF. CDR3 in DNA: TGTGCCAGCAGTCCCAAGGGGGAGACCCAGTACTTC. The whole variable domain, filled in from reference TRBV14 and TRBJ2-5, reads EAGVTQFPSHSVIEKGQTVTLRCDPISGHDNLYWYRRVMGKEIKFLLHFVKESKQDESGMPNNRFLAERTGGTYSTLKVQPAELEDSGVYFCASSPKGETQYFGPGTRLLVL.

The chain employs TRBV6-5 and TRBJ1-2, with D tentatively TRBD1 (5 bases). From germline, CDR1 is MNHEY and CDR2 SVGAGI. Trimming stripped 4 bases from V and 7 bases from J, with 13 bases between. CDR3 size: 13 residues. Here the CDR3 reads CASSFQGFSGYTF. CDR3 sequence (DNA): TGTGCCAGCAGTTTTCAGGGCTTCAGTGGCTACACCTTC.

The rearrangement links TRBV4-1 to TRBJ1-1, with 7 nucleotides matching TRBD1. This CDR3 is built from 15 residues. The germline gives CDR1 MGHRA, CDR2 YSYEKL. The trim removed 4 bases at V and 0 bases at J, leaving 5 bases unmatched. As DNA, the CDR3 is TGCGCCAGCAGCCTTGGACAGGCGATGAACACTGAAGCTTTCTTT. Protein: CASSLGQAMNTEAFF.